The 21 T cell receptor beta chains presented below share a single source sample, sequenced in a study of identical twins. TCRdb reanalysed the 5' RACE reads using MiXCR and keeps one entry per CDR3 protein. Altogether just under 550,000 distinct CDR3 sequences are present, approximately 14% being singletons, with the ten largest covering more than 0.4%. These data are also associated with another study on yellow fever vaccine responses in identical twins.

The sample consisted of CD4+ T cells sorted from blood. The receptors here all came from a woman under 30 in good health.

The rearrangement uses TRBV12-3 or TRBV12-4 and TRBJ2-2, with a tentative D call TRBD2 (6 bases). The V end lost 5 bases, the J end lost 4 bases, and 14 bases lay between the germline ends. The CDR3 has 15 amino acids. CDR3 DNA: TGTGCCAGCAGTGCTAGCGTCTACAGCACCGGGGAGCTGTTTTTT. Encoded protein: CASSASVYSTGELFF.

The genes are TRBV3-1 and TRBJ2-6; D possibly corresponds to TRBD2 (5 bases). The CDR3 sequence is 17 residues long. Trimming removed 2 bases at V and 7 bases at J, with 18 bases between. Germline-derived CDR1 and CDR2 are LGHDT and YNNKEL (reference sequence). The CDR3 loop is CASSQSSSLNGANVLTF. As DNA, the CDR3 is TGTGCCAGCAGCCAATCTAGCAGTTTGAACGGAGCCAACGTCCTGACTTTC.

This clonotype has only one observation. The chain uses TRBV12-3 or TRBV12-4 and TRBJ2-1; a weak D match, TRBD2 (5 bases). CDR3 size: 16 residues. Trimming left V 3 bases short and J 2 bases short, with 14 bases between. The CDR3 nucleotides are TGTGCCAGCAGTTTTGCCCGGAGGTCAGCCTACAATGAGCAGTTCTTC. It translates to CASSFARRSAYNEQFF.

This clonotype was found a few times. This chain connects TRBV28 to TRBJ2-7; the match to TRBD2 covers 10 bases. V was pared by 5 bases and J by 0 bases, with 7 bases of the junction left unmatched. CDR3 length equals 16 residues. Germline loops: CDR1 MDHEN, CDR2 SYDVKM. This CDR3 is CASSTGLAALSYEQYF. The CDR3 coding sequence is TGTGCCAGCAGTACCGGACTAGCGGCCCTCTCCTACGAGCAGTACTTC.

The V and J genes are TRBV11-1 and TRBJ2-1, with TRBD2 as a possible D gene (6 bases). With 1 base removed from V and 6 bases from J, the gap between germline ends came to 22 bases. The CDR3 has 18 amino acids. CDR1 and CDR2 (germline): SGHAT, FQDESV (reference sequence). The CDR3 sequence is CASSLEGWGQGRSNEQFF. DNA for the CDR3: TGTGCCAGCAGCTTAGAAGGTTGGGGTCAAGGGAGGAGCAATGAGCAGTTCTTC. Filled out from reference TRBV11-1 and TRBJ2-1, the complete variable domain reads EAEVAQSPRYKITEKSQAVAFWCDPISGHATLYWYRQILGQGPELLVQFQDESVVDDSQLPKDRFSAERLKGVDSTLKIQPAELGDSAMYLCASSLEGWGQGRSNEQFFGPGTRLTVL.

This chain links TRBV10-3 with TRBJ1-2; 10 bases agree with TRBD1. In germline, CDR1 is ENHRY, CDR2 SYGVKD. The ends lost 6 bases at V and 4 bases at J; junction bases unmatched: 2. The CDR3 is made up of 13 amino acids. CDR3: CAIRDRGFYGYTF. The CDR3 coding sequence is TGTGCCATCAGGGACAGGGGGTTCTATGGCTACACCTTC.

V is TRBV15 and J is TRBJ2-1; TRBD2 is a possible D gene (6 bases). V was clipped by 8 bases and J by 7 bases, with 12 bases between them. Per the germline V gene, CDR1 is LNHNV and CDR2 is YYDKDF (reference sequence). CDR3 length: 12 amino acids. CDR3 sequence: CATGTAENEQFF. The CDR3 DNA reads TGTGCCACCGGGACTGCAGAGAATGAGCAGTTCTTC.

The sample holds a few counts of this clonotype. The rearrangement uses TRBV9 and TRBJ2-1, with D uncertain. Germline V gives CDR1 SGDLS, CDR2 YYNGEE. The CDR3 loop spans 11 amino acids. The germline V and J ends were trimmed by 0 bases and 9 bases, with 4 bases remaining between them. CDR3 loop: CASSVEVEQFF. The CDR3 bases are TGTGCCAGCAGCGTAGAGGTTGAGCAGTTCTTC.

This chain links TRBV12-3 or TRBV12-4 with TRBJ2-1; no definite D call. Trimming left V 5 bases short and J 9 bases short, with 11 bases between. The CDR3 runs to 12 residues. The CDR3 spells CASSPRGFEQFF. CDR3 nucleotide sequence: TGTGCCAGCAGTCCCCGTGGGTTTGAGCAGTTCTTC.

A word on this clonotype: A read error may produce the germline difference seen at one junction end. V and J are TRBV12-3 or TRBV12-4 and TRBJ1-5; D is unclear. The CDR3 is 12 amino acids. CDR3 in amino acids: CASSGSTQPQHF. CDR3 DNA sequence: TGTGCCAGCAGTGGGAGCACTCAGCCCCAGCATTTT.

This clonotype was counted once. This chain links TRBV18 with TRBJ2-2; 11 bases agree with TRBD2. CDR1 is KGHSH and CDR2 is LQKENI in the germline V gene. Germline trimming cut 3 bases from V and 0 bases from J; bases unmatched to any gene: 6. The CDR3 loop spans 18 amino acids. CDR3 loop: CASSPLPSGRPNTGELFF. CDR3 bases: TGTGCCAGCTCACCCCTTCCTAGCGGGAGGCCGAACACCGGGGAGCTGTTTTTT.

The chain joins TRBV10-2 to TRBJ1-5; no clear D gene. The CDR3 is 13 residues long. Per germline, CDR1 WSHSY and CDR2 SAAADI. V was clipped by 6 bases and J by 6 bases, with 12 bases between them. CDR3 in amino acids: CASSETLRQPQHF. The CDR3 nucleotides are TGCGCCAGCAGCGAGACCTTGCGTCAGCCCCAGCATTTT.

The chain couples TRBV20-1 to TRBJ2-1; 13 positions match TRBD2. CDR1 is DFQATT, CDR2 SNEGSKA, per germline (reference sequence). V gave up 3 bases and J gave up 9 bases; unmatched junction bases: 5. CDR3 length: 14 residues. CDR3 amino acids: CSASTSGRAAEQFF. CDR3 nucleotides: TGCAGTGCTAGCACTAGCGGGAGGGCCGCTGAGCAGTTCTTC.

The chain couples TRBV5-1 to TRBJ2-7; 9 positions match TRBD2. From germline, CDR1 is SGHRS and CDR2 YFSETQ. The trim removed 0 bases at V and 2 bases at J, leaving 9 bases unmatched. The CDR3 covers 17 residues. The CDR3 coding sequence is TGCGCCAGCAGCTTGGATGGCTCGTCTAGCGGGACCTACGAGCAGTACTTC. Encoded protein: CASSLDGSSSGTYEQYF.

A few counts support this clonotype. Germline and junction disagree at one end, which may indicate a read error. The rearrangement uses TRBV27 and TRBJ1-5; unclear D gene. CDR1 is MNHEY, CDR2 SMNVEV, per germline (reference sequence). CDR3 length: 9 amino acids. CDR3 amino acids: CASSQPQHF. The DNA for the CDR3 is TGTGCCAGCAGTCAGCCCCAGCATTTT.

This clonotype was picked up a small number of times. This chain connects TRBV12-3 or TRBV12-4 to TRBJ1-2; 8 positions match TRBD1. This CDR3 is built from 16 residues. J gave up 2 bases and V 5 bases, and 10 bases lay outside the gene matches. Here the CDR3 reads CASSLTRTGFNYGYTF. In DNA form, the CDR3 reads TGTGCCAGCAGTCTTACCCGGACAGGGTTCAACTATGGCTACACCTTC.

This clonotype was seen at least ten times. This chain links TRBV11-3 with TRBJ1-1; no clear D gene. The CDR3 runs 11 residues. CDR1 is SGHNT and CDR2 is YENEEA in the germline V gene. Trimming pared 6 bases from V and 3 bases from J, leaving 5 bases between. The CDR3 DNA follows: TGTGCCAGCAGGGCTTACACTGAAGCTTTCTTT. As protein: CASRAYTEAFF.

This clonotype came up a few times. The chain carries TRBV3-1 and TRBJ2-7, with a weak D call TRBD2 (6 bases). Trimming removed 1 base from V and 9 bases from J, with 19 bases in between. The CDR3 runs 15 residues. Germline V CDR1 and CDR2: LGHDT, YNNKEL (reference sequence). CDR3: CASSQVQGSGAGQYF. The CDR3 DNA is TGTGCCAGCAGCCAAGTTCAAGGGTCGGGAGCTGGGCAGTACTTC.

The rearrangement links TRBV10-3 to TRBJ2-1; D is perhaps TRBD2 (5 bases). The ends were cut back, 3 bases at V and 10 bases at J, with 19 bases in the middle. Germline assignment: CDR1 ENHRY and CDR2 SYGVKD. There are 15 residues in the CDR3. CDR3: CAISESKILVGEQFF. In DNA form, the CDR3 reads TGTGCCATCAGTGAATCGAAAATACTAGTCGGGGAGCAGTTCTTC.

This CDR3 reads CASSGRQGVTGELFF. The CDR3 DNA follows: TGTGCCAGCAGTGGACGACAGGGGGTCACCGGGGAGCTGTTTTTT. The V call is TRBV6-1, the J call TRBJ2-2; 9 bases line up with TRBD1. CDR3 length: 15 amino acids. The V gene's germline CDR1 is MNHNS and CDR2 SASEGT. The J segment lost 4 bases and the V segment lost 4 bases, leaving 4 bases of the junction unmatched.

This clonotype was seen only a few times. This chain connects TRBV11-2 to TRBJ2-1; the D gene is possibly TRBD2 (5 bases). This CDR3 region has 14 residues. The V and J ends lost 0 bases and 10 bases respectively, with 13 bases between them. Germline values: CDR1 SGHAT, CDR2 FQNNGV. This CDR3 is CASSLDPGRNEQFF. CDR3 sequence (DNA): TGTGCCAGCAGCTTAGATCCGGGGAGAAACGAGCAGTTCTTC.